The entry below gives a single T cell receptor (beta chain) sequence along with its context. Profiled with immunoSEQ multiplex PCR; TCRdb holds only in-frame clones, not every one. The sample lists under 35,000 clones, 72% occurring once. This record belongs to a study of PD-1 blockade in classical Hodgkin lymphoma. With 0 bases clipped from V and 3 bases from J, the junction kept 4 bases outside the gene matches. CDR3 length equals 15 residues. From germline, CDR1 is ENHRY and CDR2 SYGVKD. Time point here: cycle 4 day 1 (C4D1), after more than 5 weeks of nivolumab. Every patient was affected by relapse after autologous stem cell transplantation, while exposure to brentuximab vedotin was not uniform.

The chain employs TRBV10-3 and TRBJ1-1, with TRBD1 identical over 7 bases. This clonotype originated in a human donor with classical Hodgkin lymphoma. The sequencing used peripheral blood mononuclear cells (PBMCs), collected before the fourth cycle of nivolumab. CDR3 loop: CAISESRQGHTEAFF. CDR3 DNA: TGTGCCATCAGTGAGTCTAGACAGGGCCACACTGAAGCTTTCTTT.